The 20 T cell receptor beta chains given below trace back to one sample, sequenced in a study of T cells in Graves' hyperthyroidism and ophthalmopathy. There were TCR beta CDR3 regions amplified from RNA transcripts. The TCR CDR3 was amplified in a first-round RT-PCR using the HTBI primer set. TCRdb recomputed calls from the multiplex PCR reads with MiXCR, one row per CDR3 protein. The sample shows around 400,000 distinct CDR3 sequences, approximately 16% of them seen only once. The sample consisted of blood. These receptors were collected from an older woman with Graves' ophthalmopathy.

This clonotype was found many times. The J gene is TRBJ2-7, the V gene TRBV5-1; TRBD1 agrees at 11 bases. Germline CDR1 is SGHRS and CDR2 is YFSETQ. There are 15 residues in the CDR3. J was trimmed by 1 base and V by 4 bases; bases with no gene match: 4. In DNA, the CDR3 is TGCGCCAGCAGCGGACAGGGGGCCATTTCCTACGAGCAGTACTTC. This translates into CASSGQGAISYEQYF. The full variable domain, completed using reference TRBV5-1 and TRBJ2-7, is KAGVTQTPRYLIKTRGQQVTLSCSPISGHRSVSWYQQTPGQGLQFLFEYFSETQRNKGNFPGRFSGRQFSNSRSEMNVSTLELGDSALYLCASSGQGAISYEQYFGPGTRLTVT.

This clonotype was recorded at least ten times. This chain joins TRBV11-2 and TRBJ1-2; possibly TRBD1 for D (6 bases). Germline CDR1 is SGHAT and CDR2 is FQNNGV. The CDR3 is 14 residues long. Trimming cost V 4 bases and J 5 bases, with 14 bases left between them. The CDR3 here is CASSSPRDKYGYTF. The CDR3 DNA sequence: TGTGCCAGCAGCTCCCCTCGGGACAAGTATGGCTACACCTTC. Combining the CDR3 with reference TRBV11-2 and TRBJ1-2 gives the whole variable domain EAGVAQSPRYKIIEKRQSVAFWCNPISGHATLYWYQQILGQGPKLLIQFQNNGVVDDSQLPKDRFSAERLKGVDSTLKIQPAKLEDSAVYLCASSSPRDKYGYTFGSGTRLTVV.

In this sample, this clonotype turned up many times. The chain recombines TRBV28 with TRBJ1-6; weak D call: TRBD1 (6 bases). Germline lookup yields CDR1 MDHEN and CDR2 SYDVKM. The CDR3 sequence is 15 residues long. The ends were cut back, 7 bases at V and 0 bases at J, with 10 bases in the middle. CDR3 residues: CASNPQGSYNSPLHF. For the CDR3, the DNA is TGTGCCAGCAATCCACAGGGCTCCTATAATTCACCCCTCCACTTT.

This clonotype has at least ten counts. The chain uses TRBV28 and TRBJ2-5; D unresolved. The CDR3 is 15 residues long. Trimming left V 3 bases short and J 2 bases short, with 13 bases between. Germline values: CDR1 MDHEN, CDR2 SYDVKM. The chain's CDR3 is CASSFSAEPQETQYF. CDR3 DNA sequence: TGTGCCAGCAGTTTTTCGGCGGAGCCACAAGAGACCCAGTACTTC.

At least ten counts were recorded for this clonotype. The chain carries TRBV7-2 and TRBJ2-7, with TRBD2 matching over 10 bases. The J segment lost 9 bases and the V segment lost 5 bases, leaving 13 bases of the junction unmatched. This CDR3 has 15 residues. Per germline, CDR1 SGHTA and CDR2 FQGNSA. As DNA, the CDR3 is TGTGCCAGCAGCCCCGGGACTAGCGCTAGGGAGGGGCAGTACTTC. Translating it yields CASSPGTSAREGQYF.

The rearrangement uses TRBV19 and TRBJ1-1, with D possibly being TRBD1 (5 bases). CDR3 length: 15 amino acids. Germline V CDR1 and CDR2: LNHDA, SQIVND (reference sequence). Trimming removed 6 bases from V and 0 bases from J, with 14 bases in between. The CDR3 loop is CASSSSGTLNTEAFF. The CDR3 DNA is TGTGCCAGTAGCTCCTCAGGGACCCTGAACACTGAAGCTTTCTTT.

The J gene is TRBJ2-7, the V gene TRBV27; D is perhaps TRBD2 (6 bases). Trimming cost V 4 bases and J 0 bases, with 16 bases left between them. CDR1 MNHEY and CDR2 SMNVEV come from the germline V gene (reference sequence). The CDR3 runs 16 residues. CDR3 nucleotides: TGTGCCAGCAGTTCCGGAAATGGGGGGACCTCCTACGAGCAGTACTTC. Protein product: CASSSGNGGTSYEQYF.

In its sample, this clonotype was seen a few times. The gene calls are TRBV10-3 and TRBJ1-3, with D maybe TRBD1 (6 bases). CDR3 length: 14 residues. CDR1 is ENHRY, CDR2 SYGVKD, per germline. The V and J ends lost 7 bases and 1 base respectively, with 11 bases between them. CDR3 residues: CAINPGASGNTIYF. As DNA, the CDR3 is TGTGCCATCAACCCGGGGGCATCTGGAAACACCATATATTTT.

V is TRBV30 and J is TRBJ2-5; D is unclear. The CDR3 totals 11 residues. Germline-derived CDR1 and CDR2 are GTSNPN and SVGIG (reference sequence). V lost 4 bases, J lost 0 bases, and 3 bases lay in between. CDR3 sequence (DNA): TGTGCCTGGACCGACCAAGAGACCCAGTACTTC. Encoded protein: CAWTDQETQYF.

This clonotype occurred many times. This sequence joins TRBV5-1 and TRBJ2-3; no clear D. Trimming took off 0 bases at V and 9 bases at J, with 5 bases between the two ends. The CDR3 covers 11 residues. Germline CDR1 SGHRS, CDR2 YFSETQ. CDR3 DNA: TGCGCCAGCAGCTTGGCCAACACGCAGTATTTT. This codes for CASSLANTQYF. Based on the CDR3 plus reference TRBV5-1 and TRBJ2-3, the full variable domain is KAGVTQTPRYLIKTRGQQVTLSCSPISGHRSVSWYQQTPGQGLQFLFEYFSETQRNKGNFPGRFSGRQFSNSRSEMNVSTLELGDSALYLCASSLANTQYFGPGTRLTVL.

This clonotype was seen repeatedly, ten times or more. CDR3: CASSGGLNTEAFF. In DNA, the CDR3 is TGTGCCAGCAGCGGCGGACTGAACACTGAAGCTTTCTTT. The chain uses TRBV3-1 and TRBJ1-1; no clear D gene. V gave up 5 bases and J gave up 0 bases, with 7 bases separating them. Germline values: CDR1 LGHDT, CDR2 YNNKEL (reference sequence). The CDR3 has 13 residues.

This clonotype appeared a few times. The CDR3: CASSNPTYNSPLHF. The CDR3 coding sequence is TGTGCCAGCAGCAACCCAACTTATAATTCACCCCTCCACTTT. The rearrangement uses TRBV2 and TRBJ1-6; D gene unclear. Germline CDR1 is SNHLY and CDR2 is FYNNEI. This CDR3 has 14 amino acids. The V and J ends lost 6 bases and 4 bases respectively, with 10 bases between them.

This clonotype was recorded many times. V gene TRBV30 combines with J gene TRBJ2-3; D remains unclear. The CDR3 contains 15 residues. V was shortened by 2 bases and J by 4 bases, with 16 bases between the two germline ends. Germline-derived CDR1 and CDR2 are GTSNPN and SVGIG (reference sequence). The CDR3 loop reads CAWSPGLLGADTQYF. Here the CDR3 DNA reads TGTGCCTGGAGTCCCGGGCTCCTGGGCGCAGATACGCAGTATTTT. Filled out from reference TRBV30 and TRBJ2-3, the complete variable domain reads SQTIHQWPATLVQPVGSPLSLECTVEGTSNPNLYWYRQAAGRGLQLLFYSVGIGQISSEVPQNLSASRPQDRQFILSSKKLLLSDSGFYLCAWSPGLLGADTQYFGPGTRLTVL.

This clonotype has at least ten counts. V is TRBV20-1 and J is TRBJ1-6, with D unresolved. Germline-derived CDR1 and CDR2 are DFQATT and SNEGSKA (reference sequence). CDR3 length equals 14 residues. V was shortened by 4 bases and J by 0 bases, with 7 bases between the two germline ends. Here the CDR3 reads CSATPGSYNSPLHF. The CDR3 nucleotides read TGCAGTGCTACCCCCGGCTCCTATAATTCACCCCTCCACTTT.

V gene TRBV19 combines with J gene TRBJ2-7, with TRBD1 as a possible D gene (7 bases). V dropped 6 bases and J dropped 7 bases, with 16 bases sitting between them. The CDR3 is made up of 13 amino acids. Germline V gene sequence: CDR1 LNHDA, CDR2 SQIVND (reference sequence). Here the CDR3 DNA reads TGTGCCAGTAGCACCCAGGGGGGACGAGAGCAGTACTTC. Translating gives CASSTQGGREQYF.

This clonotype has a count of ten or more. V usage is TRBV20-1 and J usage is TRBJ2-1; TRBD2 agrees at 7 bases. Germline-derived CDR1 and CDR2 are DFQATT and SNEGSKA (reference sequence). There are 15 residues in the CDR3. V dropped 6 bases and J dropped 6; count of bases not matched to a gene: 14. The CDR3 loop is CSAPSDPGGFNEQFF. CDR3 DNA: TGCAGTGCCCCGTCAGACCCGGGAGGCTTCAATGAGCAGTTCTTC.

This clonotype was detected ten times or more. The chain recombines TRBV30 with TRBJ2-1; D not certain. The CDR3 loop spans 15 amino acids. Germline V gene sequence: CDR1 GTSNPN, CDR2 SVGIG (reference sequence). The germline V and J ends were trimmed by 3 bases and 0 bases, with 12 bases remaining between them. The CDR3 coding sequence is TGTGCCTGGAGCCGACCCCTGCCCTCCTACAATGAGCAGTTCTTC. Its translation is CAWSRPLPSYNEQFF.

In this sample, this clonotype turned up many times. The rearrangement uses TRBV30 and TRBJ2-1; either TRBD1 or TRBD2 may supply D (5 bases each). This CDR3 spans 13 amino acids. Germline V gene lookup returns CDR1 GTSNPN and CDR2 SVGIG (reference sequence). V dropped 2 bases and J dropped 4 bases, with 9 bases sitting between them. The CDR3 sequence is CAWSWDGYNEQFF. CDR3 nucleotides: TGTGCCTGGAGTTGGGACGGGTACAATGAGCAGTTCTTC.

This clonotype was recorded at least ten times. This chain connects TRBV7-2 to TRBJ2-1; D perhaps matches TRBD1 (6 bases). V gave up 4 bases and J gave up 7 bases, with 17 bases separating them. The CDR3 runs 15 residues. Germline values: CDR1 SGHTA, CDR2 FQGNSA. The chain's CDR3 is CASSYKYVGGNEQFF. DNA of the CDR3: TGTGCCAGCAGCTACAAATATGTAGGGGGTAATGAGCAGTTCTTC.

This clonotype was detected many times. At one of its ends the junction is not consistent with the germline gene, which may arise from a read error. The gene calls are TRBV28 and TRBJ2-5; D may be TRBD2 (6 bases). CDR3 length equals 15 residues. Per the germline V gene, CDR1 is MDHEN and CDR2 is SYDVKM. The CDR3 loop reads CASSLLALIREAQYF. The CDR3 nucleotides read TGTGCCAGCAGTCTACTAGCCCTAATAAGAGAGGCCCAGTACTTC.